This TCR beta chain was sequenced for a study of blood T cells in healthy people across ages. Study as a whole: About one barcoded beta molecule per two T cells was the capture yield of template switching.

A second PCR of roughly 7 to 11 cycles used a sample-barcoded 5' primer and a J-beta primer mix. TCRdb independently ran MiXCR on the 5' RACE reads; one entry per CDR3 protein. The data hold 1.5 million to 2 million distinct CDR3 sequences, with 28% observed a single time. Only a few counts were recorded for this clonotype. The CDR3 loop spans 18 amino acids. Germline V gene sequence: CDR1 MNHEY, CDR2 SVGAGI. With 0 bases clipped from V and 1 base from J, the junction kept 12 bases outside the gene matches. The sequencing input was blood. The V call is TRBV6-5, the J call TRBJ2-7, with 7 bases fitting TRBD1. This TCR was sampled from a woman younger than 45 in good health. The CDR3 DNA reads as TGTGCCAGCAGTTACTCCCGACCCAACAGGGGTGATTCCTACGAGCAGTACTTC. This encodes CASSYSRPNRGDSYEQYF.